The TCR beta chain described here comes from a study of T-cell memory formation after mild COVID-19. Points from the study as a whole: Researchers found some responding clones in pre-infection memory, a sign that cross-reactive memory joined.

This CDR3 has 15 amino acids. Trimming left V 0 bases short and J 2 bases short, with 10 bases between. Germline CDR1 reads SGDLS; CDR2 reads YYNGEE. This clonotype showed up just a few times. What it recognizes is unknown. TCRdb passed the 5' RACE reads through MiXCR, listing each CDR3 protein once. This sample carries approximately 440,000 distinct CDR3 sequences, roughly 20% of them seen once, and the ten largest clones take approximately 8.4%. The sample consisted of PBMCs or a T cell subset sorted from them (not recorded which). This sequence originates from an adult woman who had mild COVID-19 (a few samples of this study predate the infection). Cell type and time point are not known. V and J are TRBV9 and TRBJ2-3; D gene uncertain. CDR3 nucleotide sequence: TGTGCCAGCAGCGTAGCCGCTGGACCCACAGATACGCAGTATTTT. Translated: CASSVAAGPTDTQYF. Filled out from reference TRBV9 and TRBJ2-3, the complete variable domain reads DSGVTQTPKHLITATGQRVTLRCSPRSGDLSVYWYQQSLDQGLQFLIQYYNGEERAKGNILERFSAQQFPDLHSELNLSSLELGDSALYFCASSVAAGPTDTQYFGPGTRLTVL.